This entry describes one TCR beta chain. The CDR3 loop spans 16 amino acids. The V gene's germline CDR1 is KGHSH and CDR2 LQKENI. V was clipped by 0 bases and J by 10 bases; unmatched bases: 6. Clones were read by immunoSEQ multiplex PCR, and TCRdb kept only the in-frame ones, dropping some. The sample includes 170,000 or so clones, about 86% of them seen just once. The source of the sample is a study of blood T cell repertoires in COVID-19. The sample was peripheral blood. This rearrangement joins TRBV18 to TRBJ1-6; 10 bases are shared with TRBD1. This sequence was found in a middle-aged man with active or convalescent COVID-19. In DNA, the CDR3 is TGTGCCAGCTCACCACCCGGACAGGGGGGGAGATCACCCCTCCACTTT. Its protein product is CASSPPGQGGRSPLHF.